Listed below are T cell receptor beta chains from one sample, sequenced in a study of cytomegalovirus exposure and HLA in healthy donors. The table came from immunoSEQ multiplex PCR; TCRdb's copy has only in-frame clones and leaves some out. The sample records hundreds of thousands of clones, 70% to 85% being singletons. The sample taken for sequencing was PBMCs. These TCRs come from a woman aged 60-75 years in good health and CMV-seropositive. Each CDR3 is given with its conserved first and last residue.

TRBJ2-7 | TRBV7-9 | CASSLGRVYEQYF
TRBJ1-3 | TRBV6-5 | CASRTGASGNTIYF
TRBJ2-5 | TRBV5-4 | CASSLADQETQYF
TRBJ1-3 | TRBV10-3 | CAISPSQGAGGNTIYF
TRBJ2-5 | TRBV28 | CASSSNTEAQYF
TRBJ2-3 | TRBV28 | CASSSGVLAGLF
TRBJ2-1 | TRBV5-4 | CASGLAGGFSYNEQFF
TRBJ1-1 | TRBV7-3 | CASTQWARGQTEAFF
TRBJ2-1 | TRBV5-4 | CASSQTGKDYNEQFF
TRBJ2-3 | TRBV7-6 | CASSLMPGSTDTQYF
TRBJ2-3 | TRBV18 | CASSPARGADTQYF
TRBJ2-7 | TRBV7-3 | CASSSQEYEQYF
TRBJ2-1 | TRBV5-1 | CASSLARSGSHNEQFF
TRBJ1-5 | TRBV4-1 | CASSQDRGRQPQHF
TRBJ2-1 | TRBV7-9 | CASSLSGRGGGNEQFF
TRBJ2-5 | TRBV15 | CATSQRRDRGGETQYF
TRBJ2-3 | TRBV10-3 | CAINAGSSTDTQYF
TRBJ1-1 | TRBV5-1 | CASSDTGGTEAFF
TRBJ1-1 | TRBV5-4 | CASSLPGALPTEAFF
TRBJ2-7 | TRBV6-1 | CASTSGLALYEQYF
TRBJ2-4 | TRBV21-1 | CASSHLGQKGDIQYF
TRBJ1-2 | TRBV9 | CASSVESRSGYTF
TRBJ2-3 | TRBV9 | CASSPRGGASTDTQYF
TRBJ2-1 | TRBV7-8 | CASSLPQGGHNEQFF
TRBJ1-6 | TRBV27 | CASSYASSYNSPLHF
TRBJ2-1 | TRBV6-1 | CASSRGGGYNEQFF
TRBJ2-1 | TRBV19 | CATRPPGQAYNEQFF
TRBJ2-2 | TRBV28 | CASKPGWGELFF
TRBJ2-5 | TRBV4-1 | CASSQEEGRETQYF
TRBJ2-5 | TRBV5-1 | CASSLDETSGLGQYF
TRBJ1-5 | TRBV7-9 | CASSPEGQGIGPQHF
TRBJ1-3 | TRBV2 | CASSPQGRSGNTIYF
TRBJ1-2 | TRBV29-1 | CSAKFGQGSSGYTF
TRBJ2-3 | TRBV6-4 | CASSDWAEAADTQYF
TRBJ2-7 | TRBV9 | CASSVGGVGYYEQYF
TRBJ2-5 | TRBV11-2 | CASSLVGVTDSPQYF
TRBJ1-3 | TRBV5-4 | CASSRSGNTIYF
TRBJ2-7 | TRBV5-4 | CASSKDPGQGANEQYF
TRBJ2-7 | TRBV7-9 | CASSLASGGLEQYF
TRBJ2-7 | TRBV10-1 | CASSDIRTGKYEQYF
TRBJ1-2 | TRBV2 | CASRRGQDSYGYTF
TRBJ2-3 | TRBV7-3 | CASSRNSADTQYF
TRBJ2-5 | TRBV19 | CASSIAGGRWTQYF
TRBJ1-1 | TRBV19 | CASSIVFSRDPRTEAFF
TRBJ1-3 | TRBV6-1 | CASSLRATTGNTIYF